These 23 T cell receptor beta chains originate from one sample sequenced in a study of T cell responses to AZD1222 COVID-19 vaccine. The data were produced by immunoSEQ multiplex PCR, yet TCRdb's version contains in-frame clones alone and is incomplete. Here the sample spans about 150,000 clones, just over 90% being singletons. Sample: peripheral blood, taken on day 0 of MenACWY control vaccination. All receptors come from an adult in good health.

This sequence joins TRBV3-1 (or the pseudogene TRBV3-2) and TRBJ1-1; no reliable D call. V was pared by 0 bases and J by 8 bases, with 19 bases between. Per germline, CDR1 LGHDT and CDR2 YNNKEL (reference sequence). The CDR3 runs 16 residues. CDR3 amino acids: CASSQDSVRFSIEAFF. The CDR3 coding sequence is TGTGCCAGCAGCCAAGATTCGGTCAGATTTTCGATCGAAGCTTTCTTT.

This clone was seen only a few times. V gene TRBV28 combines with J gene TRBJ1-1; the D gene is possibly TRBD1 (5 bases). The CDR3 has 14 amino acids. V lost 3 bases to trimming and J lost 6 bases, with 14 bases between them. Germline assignment: CDR1 MDHEN and CDR2 SYDVKM. The CDR3 reads CASSFRGAGAEAFF. DNA for the CDR3: TGTGCCAGCAGTTTTCGCGGGGCGGGCGCTGAAGCTTTCTTT.

This rearrangement joins TRBV27 to TRBJ2-7, with D possibly called TRBD1 or TRBD2 (5 bases each). Germline CDR1 and CDR2: MNHEY and SMNVEV (reference sequence). Between the trimmed V and J ends, which lost 6 bases and 0 bases, there was a span of 12 bases. This CDR3 spans 14 amino acids. The CDR3 DNA reads as TGTGCCAGCAGGCCCGGGACGTTCTCCTACGAGCAGTACTTC. Protein: CASRPGTFSYEQYF.

V and J are TRBV3-1 (or the pseudogene TRBV3-2) and TRBJ2-1; 10 positions match TRBD1. In germline, CDR1 is LGHDT, CDR2 YNNKEL (reference sequence). V was pared by 5 bases and J by 10 bases, with 2 bases of the junction left unmatched. The CDR3 is made up of 12 amino acids. CDR3 bases: TGTGCCAGCAGCAGGACAGGGGGAGAGCAGTTCTTC. This translates into CASSRTGGEQFF.

This clone was seen once. V and J are TRBV19 and TRBJ2-7, with 7 nucleotides matching TRBD2. Germline CDR1 LNHDA, CDR2 SQIVND (reference sequence). J lost 4 bases, V lost 3 bases, and 9 bases had no gene match. The CDR3 loop spans 15 amino acids. CDR3 coding DNA: TGTGCCAGTAGTATTCGCTCCTTGGGAGGGTACGAGCAGTACTTC. Translation: CASSIRSLGGYEQYF. Filled out from reference TRBV19 and TRBJ2-7, the complete variable domain reads DGGITQSPKYLFRKEGQNVTLSCEQNLNHDAMYWYRQDPGQGLRLIYYSQIVNDFQKGDIAEGYSVSREKKESFPLTVTSAQKNPTAFYLCASSIRSLGGYEQYFGPGTRLTVT.

In this sample, this clone turned up once. V and J are TRBV2 and TRBJ2-2; D is undetermined. The V gene's germline CDR1 is SNHLY and CDR2 FYNNEI. Between the trimmed V and J ends, which lost 5 bases and 6 bases, there was a span of 4 bases. This CDR3 has 11 amino acids. The chain's CDR3 is CASSWSGELFF. In nucleotides, the CDR3 is TGTGCCAGCAGTTGGTCCGGGGAGCTGTTTTTT.

V usage is TRBV5-1 and J usage is TRBJ2-1; D is undetermined. Germline V gene sequence: CDR1 SGHRS, CDR2 YFSETQ. Trimming took off 4 bases at V and 2 bases at J, with 13 bases between the two ends. This CDR3 has 15 amino acids. CDR3 sequence reads: CASSLGVGTYNEQFF. CDR3 nucleotides: TGCGCCAGCAGCCTTGGGGTAGGGACCTACAATGAGCAGTTCTTC.

This clone has a single count. The V and J genes are TRBV6-5 and TRBJ1-1; a possible D gene is TRBD1 (5 bases). The CDR3 covers 14 residues. The germline V gene encodes CDR1 MNHEY and CDR2 SVGAGI. V lost 2 bases and J 6 bases, leaving 13 bases between the germline ends. CDR3 sequence reads: CASSYEGRMAEAFF. The CDR3 nucleotides read TGTGCCAGCAGTTACGAGGGGAGGATGGCTGAAGCTTTCTTT.

V and J are TRBV2 and TRBJ1-5, with D possibly matching TRBD1 (6 bases). The germline V gene has CDR1 SNHLY and CDR2 FYNNEI. The CDR3 is 14 amino acids. V lost 5 bases and J lost 7, with 15 bases in between. Here the CDR3 DNA reads TGTGCCAGCAGTATAGGGGGGAGAGACCAGCCCCAGCATTTT. Protein: CASSIGGRDQPQHF.

The V gene is TRBV7-2, the J gene TRBJ2-2; TRBD2 matches 8 bases. The CDR3 has 15 amino acids. With V trimmed by 8 bases and J by 0 bases, 5 bases remained unmatched. Germline V lookup: CDR1 SGHTA, CDR2 FQGNSA. CDR3 in amino acids: CASAGGISNTGELFF. Here the CDR3 DNA reads TGTGCCAGCGCGGGAGGAATCTCGAACACCGGGGAGCTGTTTTTT.

The chain carries TRBV11-2 and TRBJ2-5; D may correspond to TRBD1 or TRBD2 (5 bases each). Trimming cost V 0 bases and J 1 base, with 9 bases left between them. This CDR3 is 15 amino acids long. Germline V lookup: CDR1 SGHAT, CDR2 FQNNGV. The CDR3 loop is CASSLDGGSQETQYF. The CDR3 nucleotides are TGTGCCAGCAGCTTAGATGGGGGTTCCCAAGAGACCCAGTACTTC.

This clone was picked up a small number of times. The chain uses TRBV4-1 and TRBJ1-3; D is unresolved. The CDR3 has 14 residues. Germline loops: CDR1 MGHRA, CDR2 YSYEKL. The ends were cut back, 4 bases at V and 0 bases at J, with 7 bases in the middle. The CDR3 sequence is CASSRAASGNTIYF. The CDR3 nucleotides read TGCGCCAGCAGCCGGGCGGCCTCTGGAAACACCATATATTTT.

V gene TRBV18 combines with J gene TRBJ2-3; D not resolved. V was trimmed by 3 bases and J by 6 bases, leaving 10 bases between them. The CDR3 has 13 residues. CDR1 KGHSH and CDR2 LQKENI come from the germline V gene. The CDR3 spells CASSPGIMDTQYF. DNA of the CDR3: TGTGCCAGCTCACCGGGGATTATGGATACGCAGTATTTT.

The chain links TRBV10-3 to TRBJ2-1; 7 nucleotides line up with TRBD2. The CDR3 is 13 amino acids. Germline-derived CDR1 and CDR2 are ENHRY and SYGVKD. CDR3 loop: CALQRASGGEQFF. The CDR3 region has the DNA TGTGCACTTCAGCGGGCTAGCGGAGGGGAGCAGTTCTTC.

This clone was seen once. The chain combines TRBV6-5 with TRBJ1-2; 9 bases align to TRBD1. Trimming removed 9 bases from V and 5 bases from J; junction bases left unmatched: 4. Germline V gives CDR1 MNHEY, CDR2 SVGAGI. The CDR3 consists of 12 residues. The CDR3 loop is CASRQGEYGYTF. Here the CDR3 DNA reads TGTGCCAGTCGACAGGGGGAGTATGGCTACACCTTC.

The sample holds a few counts of this clone. The chain links TRBV7-9 to TRBJ2-7, with D perhaps TRBD1 (5 bases). Germline V gene sequence: CDR1 SEHNR, CDR2 FQNEAQ (reference sequence). The CDR3 contains 16 residues. The V gene lost 4 bases and the J gene lost 0 bases, with 16 bases spanning the gap. CDR3 DNA sequence: TGTGCCAGCAGCTCTCGACAGTCCCAGAGCTCCTACGAGCAGTACTTC. This codes for CASSSRQSQSSYEQYF. The full variable domain, completed using reference TRBV7-9 and TRBJ2-7, is DTGVSQNPRHKITKRGQNVTFRCDPISEHNRLYWYRQTLGQGPEFLTYFQNEAQLEKSRLLSDRFSAERPKGSFSTLEIQRTEQGDSAMYLCASSSRQSQSSYEQYFGPGTRLTVT.

Only one count was recorded for this clone. The genes are TRBV27 and TRBJ1-1; 7 bases map to TRBD1. Germline CDR1 reads MNHEY; CDR2 reads SMNVEV (reference sequence). CDR3 length: 16 residues. V lost 5 bases, J lost 0 bases, and 9 bases stayed unmatched. Here the CDR3 DNA reads TGTGCCAGCAGTCCCCGGGACAGAGGCATGAACACTGAAGCTTTCTTT. Amino acid sequence: CASSPRDRGMNTEAFF.

The chain carries TRBV6-1 and TRBJ1-6; TRBD1 matches 7 bases. There are 17 residues in the CDR3. The V gene's germline CDR1 is MNHNS and CDR2 SASEGT. The V gene end was trimmed by 2 bases and the J gene end by 7 bases; junction bases not matched to a gene: 11. CDR3 DNA sequence: TGTGCCAGCAGTGAAAAAGCTTGGGGACAGCAAAATTCACCCCTCCACTTT. Translated: CASSEKAWGQQNSPLHF.

This clone was observed a handful of times. This rearrangement joins TRBV5-1 to TRBJ1-1, with D perhaps matching TRBD1 (5 bases). From germline, CDR1 is SGHRS and CDR2 YFSETQ. This CDR3 contains 15 residues. Trimming shortened V by 4 bases and J by 1 base, and 14 bases separated the two germline ends. This CDR3 reads CASSGPTVPNTEAFF. CDR3 coding DNA: TGCGCCAGCAGCGGTCCGACAGTTCCGAACACTGAAGCTTTCTTT.

This chain connects TRBV20-1 to TRBJ1-1; 8 nucleotides agree with TRBD1. With 5 bases clipped from V and 8 bases from J, the junction kept 4 bases outside the gene matches. Germline-derived CDR1 and CDR2 are DFQATT and SNEGSKA (reference sequence). The CDR3 is 11 residues long. This chain's CDR3 is CSAHRGTEAFF. The CDR3 DNA is TGCAGTGCTCACAGGGGGACCGAAGCTTTCTTT.

The chain links TRBV27 to TRBJ2-1, with 7 bases fitting TRBD1. Per germline, CDR1 MNHEY and CDR2 SMNVEV (reference sequence). The ends lost 7 bases at V and 4 bases at J; junction bases unmatched: 7. The CDR3 totals 14 residues. CDR3 DNA sequence: TGTGCCAGCACCCGGACAGGTTTTTACAATGAGCAGTTCTTC. This sequence encodes CASTRTGFYNEQFF.

The chain couples TRBV7-9 to TRBJ1-5, with TRBD1 matching over 11 bases. Germline V gene data show CDR1 as SEHNR and CDR2 as FQNEAQ (reference sequence). The CDR3 sequence is 15 residues long. Trimming took 5 bases from V and 4 from J; bases not matched to a gene: 4. As DNA, the CDR3 is TGTGCCAGCAGCCCGGACAGGGGGCTGAATCAGCCCCAGCATTTT. It translates to CASSPDRGLNQPQHF.

The J gene is TRBJ2-2, the V gene TRBV10-2; D may be TRBD2 (6 bases). V was pared by 1 base and J by 1 base, with 7 bases between. CDR1 is WSHSY, CDR2 SAAADI, per germline. The CDR3 is made up of 15 amino acids. The chain's CDR3 is CASSEFSGNTGELFF. The CDR3 coding sequence is TGCGCCAGCAGTGAGTTTAGCGGGAACACCGGGGAGCTGTTTTTT.